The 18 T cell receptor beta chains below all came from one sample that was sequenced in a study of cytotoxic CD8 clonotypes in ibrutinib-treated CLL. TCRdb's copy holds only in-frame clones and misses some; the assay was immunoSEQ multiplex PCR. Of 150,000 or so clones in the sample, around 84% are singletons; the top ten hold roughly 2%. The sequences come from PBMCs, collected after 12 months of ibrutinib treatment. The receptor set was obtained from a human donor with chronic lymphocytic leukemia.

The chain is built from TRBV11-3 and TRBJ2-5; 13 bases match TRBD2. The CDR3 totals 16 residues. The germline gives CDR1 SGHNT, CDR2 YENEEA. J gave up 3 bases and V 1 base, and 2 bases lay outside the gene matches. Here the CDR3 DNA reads TGTGCCAGCAGCTTAGGGGGACTAGCGGGAAAAGAGACCCAGTACTTC. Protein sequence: CASSLGGLAGKETQYF.

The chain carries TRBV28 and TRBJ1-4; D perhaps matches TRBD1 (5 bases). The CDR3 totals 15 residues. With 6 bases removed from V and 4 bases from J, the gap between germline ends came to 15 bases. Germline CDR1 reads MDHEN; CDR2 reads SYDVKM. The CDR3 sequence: CASSNPGPINEKLFF. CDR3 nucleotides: TGTGCCAGCAGCAATCCGGGACCGATTAATGAAAAACTGTTTTTT.

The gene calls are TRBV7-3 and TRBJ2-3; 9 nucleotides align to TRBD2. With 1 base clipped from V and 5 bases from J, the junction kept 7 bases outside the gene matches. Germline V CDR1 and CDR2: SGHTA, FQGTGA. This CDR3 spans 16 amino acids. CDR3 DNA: TGTGCCAGCAGCTTAAATGGCGGGAGGGCCCAAGATACGCAGTATTTT. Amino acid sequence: CASSLNGGRAQDTQYF.

The CDR3 reads CASSLREPNEKLFF. The CDR3 bases are TGCGCCAGCAGCTTAAGGGAACCTAATGAAAAACTGTTTTTT. This chain joins TRBV5-1 and TRBJ1-4; no reliable D call. Trimming removed 2 bases from V and 3 bases from J, with 8 bases in between. CDR1 and CDR2 (germline): SGHRS, YFSETQ. This CDR3 contains 14 residues.

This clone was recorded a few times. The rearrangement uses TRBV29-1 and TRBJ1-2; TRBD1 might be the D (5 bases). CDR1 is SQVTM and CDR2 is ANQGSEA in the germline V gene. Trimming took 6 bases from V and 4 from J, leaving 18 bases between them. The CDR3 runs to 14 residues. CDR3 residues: CSVSGTASLYGYTF. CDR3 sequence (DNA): TGCAGCGTCTCCGGGACGGCCTCCCTCTATGGCTACACCTTC.

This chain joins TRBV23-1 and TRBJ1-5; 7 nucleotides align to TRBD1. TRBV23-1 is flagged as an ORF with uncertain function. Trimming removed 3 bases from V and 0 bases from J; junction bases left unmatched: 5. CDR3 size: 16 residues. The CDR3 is CASSHYRGYSNQPQHF. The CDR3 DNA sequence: TGCGCCAGCAGTCATTACAGGGGTTATAGCAATCAGCCCCAGCATTTT.

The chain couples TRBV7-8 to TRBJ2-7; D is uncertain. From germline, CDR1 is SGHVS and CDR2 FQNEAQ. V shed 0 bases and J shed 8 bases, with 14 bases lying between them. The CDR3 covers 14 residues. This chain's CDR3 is CASSLAGDLRKQYF. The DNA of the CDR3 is TGTGCCAGCAGCTTAGCTGGCGACCTACGAAAGCAGTACTTC.

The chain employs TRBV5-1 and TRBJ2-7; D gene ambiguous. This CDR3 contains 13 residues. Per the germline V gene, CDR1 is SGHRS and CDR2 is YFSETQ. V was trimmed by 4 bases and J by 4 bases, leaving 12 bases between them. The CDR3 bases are TGCGCCAGCAGCCAAGATCCCCATTACGAGCAGTACTTC. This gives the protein CASSQDPHYEQYF.

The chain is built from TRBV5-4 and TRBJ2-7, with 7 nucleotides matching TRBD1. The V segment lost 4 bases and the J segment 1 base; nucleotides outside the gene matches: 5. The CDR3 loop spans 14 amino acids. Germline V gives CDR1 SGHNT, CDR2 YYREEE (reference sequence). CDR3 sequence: CASSVWDSSYEQYF. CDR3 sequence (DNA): TGTGCCAGCAGCGTATGGGACAGTTCCTACGAGCAGTACTTC.

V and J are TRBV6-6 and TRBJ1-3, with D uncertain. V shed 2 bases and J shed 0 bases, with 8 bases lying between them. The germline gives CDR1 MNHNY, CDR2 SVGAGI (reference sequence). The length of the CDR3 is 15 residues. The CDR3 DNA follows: TGTGCCAGCAGTTACAGCGGCCTCTCTGGAAACACCATATATTTT. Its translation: CASSYSGLSGNTIYF.

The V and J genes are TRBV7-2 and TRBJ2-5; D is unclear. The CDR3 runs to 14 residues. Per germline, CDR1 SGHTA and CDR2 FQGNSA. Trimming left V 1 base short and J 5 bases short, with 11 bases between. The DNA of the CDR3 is TGTGCCAGCAGCTTAGAAAGTAGAAAGGAGACCCAGTACTTC. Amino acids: CASSLESRKETQYF.

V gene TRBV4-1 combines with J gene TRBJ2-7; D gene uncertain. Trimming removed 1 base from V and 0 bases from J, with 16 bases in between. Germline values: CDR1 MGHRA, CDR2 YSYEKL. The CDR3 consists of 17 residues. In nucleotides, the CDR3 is TGCGCCAGCAGCCAAGGGACCACGAGAGGCTACTCCTACGAGCAGTACTTC. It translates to CASSQGTTRGYSYEQYF.

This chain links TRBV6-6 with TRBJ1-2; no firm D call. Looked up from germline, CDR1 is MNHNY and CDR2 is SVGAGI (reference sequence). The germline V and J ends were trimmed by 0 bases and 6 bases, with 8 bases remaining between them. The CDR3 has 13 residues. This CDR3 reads CASSYSSLNGYTF. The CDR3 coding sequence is TGTGCCAGCAGTTACTCGTCTCTCAATGGCTACACCTTC.

This CDR3 reads CASKETWGSGNTIYF. The DNA of the CDR3 is TGTGCCAGCAAGGAGACCTGGGGCTCTGGAAACACCATATATTTT. The V and J genes are TRBV28 and TRBJ1-3; D is ambiguous. The germline V and J ends were trimmed by 7 bases and 0 bases, with 13 bases remaining between them. Germline V gene lookup returns CDR1 MDHEN and CDR2 SYDVKM. The CDR3 length is 15 residues.

The DNA of the CDR3 is TGTGCCAGCAGAGCGACAGGGCGGGTCGAAAAACTGTTTTTT. It specifies CASRATGRVEKLFF. The chain uses TRBV6-5 and TRBJ1-4; TRBD1 matches 7 bases. CDR3 length equals 14 residues. V was clipped by 6 bases and J by 8 bases; unmatched bases: 9. Germline lookup yields CDR1 MNHEY and CDR2 SVGAGI.

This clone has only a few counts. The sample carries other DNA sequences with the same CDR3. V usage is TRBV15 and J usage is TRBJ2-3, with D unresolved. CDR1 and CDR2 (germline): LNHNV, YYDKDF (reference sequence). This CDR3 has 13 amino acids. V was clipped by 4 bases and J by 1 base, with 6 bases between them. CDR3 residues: CATSKWGTDTQYF. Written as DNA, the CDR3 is TGTGCCACCAGCAAGTGGGGCACAGATACGCAGTATTTT.

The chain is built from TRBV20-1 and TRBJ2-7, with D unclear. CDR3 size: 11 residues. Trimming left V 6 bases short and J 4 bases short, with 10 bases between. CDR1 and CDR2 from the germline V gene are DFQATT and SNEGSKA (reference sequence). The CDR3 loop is CSATDQYEQYF. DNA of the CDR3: TGCAGTGCGACGGACCAGTACGAGCAGTACTTC.

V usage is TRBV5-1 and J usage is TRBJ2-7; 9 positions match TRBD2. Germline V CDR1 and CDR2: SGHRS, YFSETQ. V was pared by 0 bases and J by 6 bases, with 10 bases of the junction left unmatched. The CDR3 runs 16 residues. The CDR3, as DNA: TGCGCCAGCAGCTTGGCCGGGGCGGGAGGGCCCCGCGAGCAGTACTTC. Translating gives CASSLAGAGGPREQYF.